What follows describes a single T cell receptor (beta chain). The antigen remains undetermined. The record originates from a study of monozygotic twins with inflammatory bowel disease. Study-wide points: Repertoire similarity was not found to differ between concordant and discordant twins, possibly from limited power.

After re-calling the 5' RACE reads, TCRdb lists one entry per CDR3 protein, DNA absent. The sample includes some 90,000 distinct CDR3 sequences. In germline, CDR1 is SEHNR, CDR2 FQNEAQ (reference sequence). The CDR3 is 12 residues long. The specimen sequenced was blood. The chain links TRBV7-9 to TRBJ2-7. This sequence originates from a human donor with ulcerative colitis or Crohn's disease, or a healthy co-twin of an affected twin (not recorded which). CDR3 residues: CASSLSGSEQYF.